Presented here are 2 T cell receptor beta chains from one specimen sequenced in a study of tissue T cells after allogeneic stem cell transplantation. Noted time point: mouse harvest day 14 after allogeneic transplant. Mouse grafts combined 10^7 T-cell-depleted bone marrow cells with 10^6 splenic CD5+ T cells. The method was immunoSEQ multiplex PCR; TCRdb's version includes in-frame clones alone and lacks a portion of them. The sample lists fewer than 1,500 clones; under 60% were seen once. Sequenced input: gut tissue. Every receptor here comes from a female BALB/c mouse given C57BL/6 T cells with graft-versus-host disease after an allogeneic hematopoietic cell transplant.

By its share, this clone is large. The gene names here belong to mouse. The read ends 1 residue before the CDR3 terminus; that terminus is restored from the germline J gene. The chain recombines TRBV26 with TRBJ1-4; 10 bases are shared with TRBD1. This CDR3 has 16 residues. Per the germline V gene, CDR1 is KGHPV and CDR2 is FQNQEV (reference sequence). V was pared by 6 bases and J by 2 bases, with 6 bases of the junction left unmatched. The CDR3 bases that were read are TGTGCCAGCAGCCGGGACAGGGGAGGGTCCAACGAAAGATTATTT. Residues: CASSRDRGGSNERLF. The entire CDR3 is CASSRDRGGSNERLFF.

Comment on this clone: Gene labels here are mouse ones. The read terminates 1 residue ahead of where the CDR3 ends, so the germline J gene completes it. V and J are TRBV12-2 and TRBJ2-5, with 8 bases identical to TRBD2. V lost 1 base to trimming and J lost 6 bases; unmatched junction nucleotides: 2. Germline values: CDR1 SGHLS, CDR2 HYDKME. There are 13 residues in the CDR3. The CDR3 bases that were read are TGTGCCAGCTCTCTGGGGGGGCGGGACACCCAGTAC. This encodes CASSLGGRDTQY. The full-length CDR3 reads as CASSLGGRDTQYF.